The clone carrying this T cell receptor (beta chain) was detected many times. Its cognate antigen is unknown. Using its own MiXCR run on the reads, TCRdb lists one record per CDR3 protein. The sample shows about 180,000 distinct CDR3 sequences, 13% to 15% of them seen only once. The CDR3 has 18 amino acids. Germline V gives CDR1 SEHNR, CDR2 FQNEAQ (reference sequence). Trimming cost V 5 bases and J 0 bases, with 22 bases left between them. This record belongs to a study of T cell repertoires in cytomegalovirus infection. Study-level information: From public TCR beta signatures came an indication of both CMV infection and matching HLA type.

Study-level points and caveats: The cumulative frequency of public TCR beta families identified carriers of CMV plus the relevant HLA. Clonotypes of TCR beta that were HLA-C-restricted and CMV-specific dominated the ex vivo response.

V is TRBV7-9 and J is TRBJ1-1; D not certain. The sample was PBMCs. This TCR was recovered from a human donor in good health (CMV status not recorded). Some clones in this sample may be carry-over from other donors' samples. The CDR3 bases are TGTGCCAGCAGCCTCCTTCGGGGATCGTTGGACCTGAACACTGAAGCTTTCTTT. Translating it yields CASSLLRGSLDLNTEAFF.